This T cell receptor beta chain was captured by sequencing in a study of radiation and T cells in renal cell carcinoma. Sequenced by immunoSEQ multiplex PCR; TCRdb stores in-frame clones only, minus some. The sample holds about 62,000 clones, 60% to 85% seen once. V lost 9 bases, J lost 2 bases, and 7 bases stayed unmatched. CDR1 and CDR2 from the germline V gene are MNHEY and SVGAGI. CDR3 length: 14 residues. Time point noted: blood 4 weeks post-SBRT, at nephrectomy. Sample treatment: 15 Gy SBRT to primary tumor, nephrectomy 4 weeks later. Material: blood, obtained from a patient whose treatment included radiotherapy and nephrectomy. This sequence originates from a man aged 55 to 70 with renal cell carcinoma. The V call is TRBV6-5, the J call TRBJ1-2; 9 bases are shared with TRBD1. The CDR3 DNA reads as TGTGCCAGTCTACCCGGGACAGGGAACTATGGCTACACCTTC. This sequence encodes CASLPGTGNYGYTF.